This T cell receptor (beta chain) stems from a study of graft-versus-host responses after intestinal transplantation. Study at large: The transplants performed in recipients were multivisceral, liver-intestinal, or isolated intestinal. Anti-thymocyte globulin was used for induction in all recipients, who then took tacrolimus and steroids for 3 to 4 years.

Broader study findings: GvH clonotypes were identified within recipient marrow, with a subset emerging first in ileum or blood. Early post-transplant HvG declines tracked with peak circulating GvH clone levels.

Details on this clone: Its cognate antigen is unknown.

The CDR3 has 15 amino acids. CDR1 and CDR2 (germline): MNHEY, SMNVEV (reference sequence). V gave up 2 bases and J gave up 4 bases; unmatched junction bases: 5. The repertoire was sequenced with immunoSEQ multiplex PCR; TCRdb's copy has only in-frame clones and lacks some. The data contain fewer than 95,000 clones, approximately 90% of them singletons. The chain carries TRBV27 and TRBJ1-1; 9 bases agree with TRBD1. The sequencing here drew on unstimulated CD8+ T cells sorted from spleen or lymph node cells, taken before transplant. This clonotype was sampled from a human donor who was the organ donor for an intestinal transplant. The CDR3 sequence: CASSLTGTGFTEAFF. Written as DNA, the CDR3 is TGTGCCAGCAGTTTAACCGGGACAGGGTTCACTGAAGCTTTCTTT.